This TCR beta chain was sequenced during a study of blood T cell repertoires in COVID-19. Study-wide background: Sources were T cells, B-cell-depleted T cells, or PBMCs; the material itself was cDNA or gDNA.

V shed 8 bases, J shed 9 bases, and the junction held 16 bases outside the gene matches. The CDR3 contains 15 residues. In germline, CDR1 is MNHEY, CDR2 SMNVEV (reference sequence). Method: immunoSEQ multiplex PCR; TCRdb's copy keeps in-frame clones and lacks some. Among about 250,000 clones listed, around 80% were seen once. The TCR originated in a man in his forties who had been exposed to COVID-19. The chain uses TRBV27 and TRBJ2-1; the match to TRBD2 covers 7 bases. The source material was PBMCs or T cells enriched from blood (not recorded which). The CDR3 loop is CASWLVAGHALEQFF. DNA of the CDR3: TGTGCCAGCTGGCTCGTAGCGGGTCACGCACTTGAGCAGTTCTTC.